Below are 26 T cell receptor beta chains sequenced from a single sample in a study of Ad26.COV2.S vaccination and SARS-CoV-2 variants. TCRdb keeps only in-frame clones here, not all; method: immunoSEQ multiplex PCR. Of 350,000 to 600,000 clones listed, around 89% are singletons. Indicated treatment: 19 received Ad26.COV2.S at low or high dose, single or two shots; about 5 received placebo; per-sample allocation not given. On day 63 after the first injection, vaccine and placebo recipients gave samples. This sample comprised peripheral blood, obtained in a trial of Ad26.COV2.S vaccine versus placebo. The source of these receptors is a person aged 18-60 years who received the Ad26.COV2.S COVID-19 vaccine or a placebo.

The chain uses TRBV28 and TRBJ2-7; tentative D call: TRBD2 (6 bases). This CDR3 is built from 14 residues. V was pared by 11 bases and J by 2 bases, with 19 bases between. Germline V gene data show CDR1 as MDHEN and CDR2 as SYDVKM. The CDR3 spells CACQTSGLPYEQYF. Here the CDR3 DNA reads TGTGCCTGCCAAACCTCGGGACTCCCCTACGAGCAGTACTTC.

Here the CDR3 reads CASSFQARHTGVNYGYTF. CDR3 coding DNA: TGTGCCAGCAGCTTCCAGGCCAGACATACAGGGGTAAACTATGGCTACACCTTC. V usage is TRBV7-8 and J usage is TRBJ1-2; 7 bases are a match to TRBD1. The V segment lost 3 bases and the J segment 2 bases; nucleotides outside the gene matches: 15. The CDR3 is 18 residues long. The V gene's germline CDR1 is SGHVS and CDR2 FQNEAQ.

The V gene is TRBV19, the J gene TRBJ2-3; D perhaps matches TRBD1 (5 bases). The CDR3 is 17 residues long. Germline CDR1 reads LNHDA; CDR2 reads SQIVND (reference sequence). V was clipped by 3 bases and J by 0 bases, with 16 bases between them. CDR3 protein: CASSMSFRTPSTDTQYF. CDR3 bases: TGTGCCAGTAGTATGAGTTTTCGGACACCCAGCACAGATACGCAGTATTTT.

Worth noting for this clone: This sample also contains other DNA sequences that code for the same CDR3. The CDR3 DNA reads TGCGCCAGCAGCTTGGGGGGTAGCAATCAGCCCCAGCATTTT. Translating it yields CASSLGGSNQPQHF. This chain uses TRBV5-1 with TRBJ1-5, with D hard to call. Germline V lookup: CDR1 SGHRS, CDR2 YFSETQ. Trimming removed 0 bases at V and 0 bases at J, with 4 bases between. The CDR3 is 14 residues long.

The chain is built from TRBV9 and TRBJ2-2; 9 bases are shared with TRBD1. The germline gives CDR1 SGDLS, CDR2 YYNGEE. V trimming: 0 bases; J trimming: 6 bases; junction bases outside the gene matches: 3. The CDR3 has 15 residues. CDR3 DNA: TGTGCCAGCAGCGTAGTGACAGGGGGACCCGGGGAGCTGTTTTTT. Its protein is CASSVVTGGPGELFF.

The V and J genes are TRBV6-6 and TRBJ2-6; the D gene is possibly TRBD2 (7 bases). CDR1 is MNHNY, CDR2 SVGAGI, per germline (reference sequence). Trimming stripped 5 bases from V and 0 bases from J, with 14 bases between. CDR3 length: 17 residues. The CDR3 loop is CASSRGADNSGANVLTF. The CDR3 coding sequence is TGTGCCAGCAGTCGGGGGGCGGACAACTCTGGGGCCAACGTCCTGACTTTC.

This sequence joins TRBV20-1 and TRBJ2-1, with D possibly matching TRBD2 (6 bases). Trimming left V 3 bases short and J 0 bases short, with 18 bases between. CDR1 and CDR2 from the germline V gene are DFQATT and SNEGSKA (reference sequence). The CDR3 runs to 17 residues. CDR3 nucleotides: TGCAGTGCTAGTGGGGTAGCGGCCGACTCCTCCTACAATGAGCAGTTCTTC. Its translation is CSASGVAADSSYNEQFF.

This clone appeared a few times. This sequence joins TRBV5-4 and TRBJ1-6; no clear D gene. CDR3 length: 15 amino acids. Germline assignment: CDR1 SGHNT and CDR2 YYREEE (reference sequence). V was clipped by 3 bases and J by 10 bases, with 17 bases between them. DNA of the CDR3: TGTGCCAGCAGCTCCGCAACAAACCCGGGGTCACCCCTCCACTTT. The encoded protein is CASSSATNPGSPLHF.

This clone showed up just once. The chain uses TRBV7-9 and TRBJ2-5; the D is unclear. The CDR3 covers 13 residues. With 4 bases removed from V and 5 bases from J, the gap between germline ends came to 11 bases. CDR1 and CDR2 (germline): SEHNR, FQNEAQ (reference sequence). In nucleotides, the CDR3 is TGTGCCAGCAGCTCGATAGCCTACGAGACCCAGTACTTC. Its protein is CASSSIAYETQYF.

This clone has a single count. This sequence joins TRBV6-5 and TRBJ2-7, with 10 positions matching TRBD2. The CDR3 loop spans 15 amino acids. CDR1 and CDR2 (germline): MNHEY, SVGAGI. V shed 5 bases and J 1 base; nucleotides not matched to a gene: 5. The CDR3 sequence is CASSPSGGLSYEQYF. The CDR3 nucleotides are TGTGCCAGCAGTCCTAGCGGGGGATTGTCCTACGAGCAGTACTTC.

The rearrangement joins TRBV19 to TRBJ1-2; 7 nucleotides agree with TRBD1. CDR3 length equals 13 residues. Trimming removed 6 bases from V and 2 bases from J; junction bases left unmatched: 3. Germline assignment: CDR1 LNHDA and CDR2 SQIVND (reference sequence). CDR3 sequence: CASRRDRNYGYTF. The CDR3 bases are TGTGCCAGTAGAAGGGACAGAAACTATGGCTACACCTTC.

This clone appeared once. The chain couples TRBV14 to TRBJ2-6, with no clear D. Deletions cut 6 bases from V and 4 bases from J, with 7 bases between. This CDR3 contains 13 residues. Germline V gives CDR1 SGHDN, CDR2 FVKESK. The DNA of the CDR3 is TGTGCCAGCAGTCCTTCCGGGGCCAACGTCCTGACTTTC. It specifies CASSPSGANVLTF.

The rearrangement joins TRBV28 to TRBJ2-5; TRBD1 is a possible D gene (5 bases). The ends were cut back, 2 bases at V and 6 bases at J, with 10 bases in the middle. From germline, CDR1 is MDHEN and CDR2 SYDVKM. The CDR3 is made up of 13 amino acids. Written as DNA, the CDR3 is TGTGCCAGCAGTTTACAGGGTTCGAAGACCCAGTACTTC. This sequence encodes CASSLQGSKTQYF.

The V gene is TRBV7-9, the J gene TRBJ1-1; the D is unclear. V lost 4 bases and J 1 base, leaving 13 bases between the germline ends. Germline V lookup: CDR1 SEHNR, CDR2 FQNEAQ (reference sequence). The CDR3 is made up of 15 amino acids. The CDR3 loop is CASSSWPVPNTEAFF. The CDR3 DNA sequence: TGTGCCAGCAGCTCCTGGCCTGTCCCGAACACTGAAGCTTTCTTT.

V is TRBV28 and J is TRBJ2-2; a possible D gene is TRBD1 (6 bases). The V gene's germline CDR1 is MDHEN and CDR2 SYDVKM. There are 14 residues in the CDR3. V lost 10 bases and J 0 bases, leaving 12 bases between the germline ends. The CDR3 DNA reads TGTGCCACCTGGGGGCTGACGAACACCGGGGAGCTGTTTTTT. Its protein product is CATWGLTNTGELFF.

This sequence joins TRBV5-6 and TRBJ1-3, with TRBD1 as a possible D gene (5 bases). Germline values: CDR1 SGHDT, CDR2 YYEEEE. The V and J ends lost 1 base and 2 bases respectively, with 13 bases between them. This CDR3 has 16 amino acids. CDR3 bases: TGTGCCAGCAGCTTGTATTCGGGGGAGACTGGAAACACCATATATTTT. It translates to CASSLYSGETGNTIYF.

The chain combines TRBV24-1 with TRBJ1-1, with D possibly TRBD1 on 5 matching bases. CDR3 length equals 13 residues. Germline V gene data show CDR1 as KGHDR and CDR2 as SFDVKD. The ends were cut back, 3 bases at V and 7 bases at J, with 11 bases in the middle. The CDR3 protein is CATSDPNQGEAFF. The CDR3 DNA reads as TGTGCCACCAGTGATCCGAATCAGGGTGAAGCTTTCTTT.

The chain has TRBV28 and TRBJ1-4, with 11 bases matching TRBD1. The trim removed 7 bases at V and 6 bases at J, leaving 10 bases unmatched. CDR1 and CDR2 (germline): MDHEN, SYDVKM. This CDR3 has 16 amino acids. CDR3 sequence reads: CASNPFGTGGDEKLFF. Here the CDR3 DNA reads TGTGCCAGCAACCCATTTGGGACAGGGGGGGATGAAAAACTGTTTTTT.

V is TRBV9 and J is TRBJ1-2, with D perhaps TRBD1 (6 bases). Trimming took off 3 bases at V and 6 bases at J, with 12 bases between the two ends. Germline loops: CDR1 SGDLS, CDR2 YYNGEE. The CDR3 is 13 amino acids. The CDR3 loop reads CASSALGAHGYTF. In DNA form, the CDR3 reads TGTGCCAGCAGCGCTCTGGGGGCGCATGGCTACACCTTC.

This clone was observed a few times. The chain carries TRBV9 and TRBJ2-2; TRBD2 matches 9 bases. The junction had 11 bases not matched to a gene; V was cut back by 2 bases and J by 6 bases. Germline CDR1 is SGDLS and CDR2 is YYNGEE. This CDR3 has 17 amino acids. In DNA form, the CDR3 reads TGTGCCAGCAGCGTCTCACTAGCGGGCGCAACGTCCGGGGAGCTGTTTTTT. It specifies CASSVSLAGATSGELFF.

CDR3 DNA: TGTGCCAGCAGAAACAGGAATTTTCGCGAGCAGTACTTC. It is translated as CASRNRNFREQYF. The rearrangement joins TRBV7-9 to TRBJ2-7; perhaps TRBD1 as D (5 bases). This CDR3 has 13 amino acids. V lost 6 bases to trimming and J lost 6 bases, with 15 bases between them. Germline V gives CDR1 SEHNR, CDR2 FQNEAQ (reference sequence).

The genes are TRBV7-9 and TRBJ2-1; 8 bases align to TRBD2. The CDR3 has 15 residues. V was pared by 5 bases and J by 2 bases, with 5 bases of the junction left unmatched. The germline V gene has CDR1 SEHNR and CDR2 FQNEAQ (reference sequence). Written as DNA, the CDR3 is TGTGCCAGCAGCCCCAAGACTAGCGCCTACAATGAGCAGTTCTTC. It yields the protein CASSPKTSAYNEQFF. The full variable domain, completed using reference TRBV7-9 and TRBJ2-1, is DTGVSQNPRHKITKRGQNVTFRCDPISEHNRLYWYRQTLGQGPEFLTYFQNEAQLEKSRLLSDRFSAERPKGSFSTLEIQRTEQGDSAMYLCASSPKTSAYNEQFFGPGTRLTVL.

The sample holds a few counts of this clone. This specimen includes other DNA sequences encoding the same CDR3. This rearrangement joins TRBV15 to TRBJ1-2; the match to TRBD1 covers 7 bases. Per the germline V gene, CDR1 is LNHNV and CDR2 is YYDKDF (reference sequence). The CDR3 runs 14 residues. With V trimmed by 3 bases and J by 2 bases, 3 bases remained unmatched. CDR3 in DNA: TGTGCCACCAGCAGCCAGGGGGGGAACTATGGCTACACCTTC. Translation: CATSSQGGNYGYTF.

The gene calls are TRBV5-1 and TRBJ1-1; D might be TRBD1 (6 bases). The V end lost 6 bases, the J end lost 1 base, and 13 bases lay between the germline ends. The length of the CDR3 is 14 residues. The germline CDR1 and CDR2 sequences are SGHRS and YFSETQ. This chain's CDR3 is CASISGHPNTEAFF. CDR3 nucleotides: TGCGCCAGCATCTCGGGACACCCGAACACTGAAGCTTTCTTT. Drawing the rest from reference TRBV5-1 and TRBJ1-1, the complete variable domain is KAGVTQTPRYLIKTRGQQVTLSCSPISGHRSVSWYQQTPGQGLQFLFEYFSETQRNKGNFPGRFSGRQFSNSRSEMNVSTLELGDSALYLCASISGHPNTEAFFGQGTRLTVV.

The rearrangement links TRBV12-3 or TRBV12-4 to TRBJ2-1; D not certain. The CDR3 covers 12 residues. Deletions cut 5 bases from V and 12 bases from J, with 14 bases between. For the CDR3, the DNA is TGTGCCAGCAGTCGGACCCTTAGCCGGCAGTTCTTC. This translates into CASSRTLSRQFF.

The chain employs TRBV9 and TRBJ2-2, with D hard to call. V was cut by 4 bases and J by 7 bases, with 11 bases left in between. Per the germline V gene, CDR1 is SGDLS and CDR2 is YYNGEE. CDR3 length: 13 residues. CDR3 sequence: CASSLFYHGELFF. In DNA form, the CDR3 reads TGTGCCAGCAGCCTTTTTTACCACGGGGAGCTGTTTTTT.